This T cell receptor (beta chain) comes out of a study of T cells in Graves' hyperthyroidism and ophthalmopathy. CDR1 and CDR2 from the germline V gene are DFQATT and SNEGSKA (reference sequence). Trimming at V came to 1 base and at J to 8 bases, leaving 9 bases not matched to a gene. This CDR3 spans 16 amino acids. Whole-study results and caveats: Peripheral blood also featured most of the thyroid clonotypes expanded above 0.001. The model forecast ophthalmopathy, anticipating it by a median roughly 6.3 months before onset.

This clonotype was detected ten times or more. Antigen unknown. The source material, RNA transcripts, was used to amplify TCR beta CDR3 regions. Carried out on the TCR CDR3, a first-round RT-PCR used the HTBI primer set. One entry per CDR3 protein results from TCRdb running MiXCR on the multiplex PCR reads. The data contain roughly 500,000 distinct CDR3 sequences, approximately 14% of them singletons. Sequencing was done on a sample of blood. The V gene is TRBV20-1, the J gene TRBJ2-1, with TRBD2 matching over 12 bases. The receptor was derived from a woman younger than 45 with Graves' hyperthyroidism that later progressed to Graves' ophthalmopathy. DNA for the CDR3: TGCAGTGCTAGAGCCCTAGCGGGAGGGCACTTGGATGAGCAGTTCTTC. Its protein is CSARALAGGHLDEQFF.